Below, 10 T cell receptor beta chains from the same sample are listed, as sequenced in a study of blood T cells in healthy people across ages. Together with a sample-barcoded 5' primer, a J-beta primer mix was included in a second PCR lasting roughly 6 to 12 cycles. TCRdb redid the calling of the 5' RACE reads with MiXCR, one entry per CDR3 protein. The sample records about 760,000 distinct CDR3 sequences, more than 50% being singletons. Sequences were obtained from blood. These receptors were obtained from a man aged 35 to 55 in good health.

This sequence joins TRBV28 and TRBJ2-7; TRBD1 matches 11 bases. V lost 4 bases, J lost 4 bases, and 9 bases stayed unmatched. The CDR3 extends over 16 amino acids. Per germline, CDR1 MDHEN and CDR2 SYDVKM. The CDR3 sequence is CASSSPTGTGGYEQYF. DNA of the CDR3: TGTGCCAGCAGTTCCCCTACCGGGACAGGGGGTTACGAGCAGTACTTC.

In its sample, this clonotype was seen a few times. The rearrangement uses TRBV20-1 and TRBJ2-4, with a tentative D call TRBD1 (5 bases). The DNA end favors TRBJ2-7, so the J call may be wrong. The CDR3 is made up of 13 amino acids. Germline loops: CDR1 DFQATT, CDR2 SNEGSKA (reference sequence). The CDR3 loop is CSAQHRSTDEQYF. The CDR3 nucleotides read TGCAGTGCCCAGCACAGGTCAACTGACGAGCAGTACTTC.

This rearrangement joins TRBV9 to TRBJ2-7, with D possibly being TRBD2 (7 bases). Germline V gene lookup returns CDR1 SGDLS and CDR2 YYNGEE. V lost 6 bases and J lost 0, with 19 bases in between. The CDR3 is 16 amino acids. CDR3: CASIHRRGGISYEQYF. For the CDR3, the DNA is TGTGCCAGCATCCACAGGAGGGGGGGGATCTCCTACGAGCAGTACTTC.

This clonotype was seen many times. V gene TRBV12-3 or TRBV12-4 combines with J gene TRBJ2-7, with 10 bases matching TRBD1. CDR3 length: 15 amino acids. Trimming cost V 6 bases and J 6 bases; bases outside gene matches: 11. CDR3 bases: TGTGCCAGCAGCAACCTGGACAGGGGGTTACGCGAGCAGTACTTC. Translating gives CASSNLDRGLREQYF.

The rearrangement joins TRBV3-1 to TRBJ2-3; 7 positions agree with TRBD2. This CDR3 spans 12 amino acids. Germline V gene lookup returns CDR1 LGHDT and CDR2 YNNKEL (reference sequence). V was clipped by 7 bases and J by 10 bases; unmatched bases: 8. The CDR3 nucleotides are TGTGCCAGCATCTCTAGCGGCGGGCCGCAGTATTTT. This encodes CASISSGGPQYF.

The chain recombines TRBV7-2 with TRBJ2-3; 10 positions match TRBD2. The CDR3 runs 15 residues. The J segment lost 6 bases and the V segment lost 11 bases, leaving 14 bases of the junction unmatched. Germline V gene sequence: CDR1 SGHTA, CDR2 FQGNSA. CDR3 in amino acids: CAGSGTSEFTDTQYF. The CDR3 DNA reads TGTGCCGGGAGCGGGACTAGCGAATTTACGGATACGCAGTATTTT.

This clonotype was recorded many times. V usage is TRBV29-1 and J usage is TRBJ2-5; 7 bases agree with TRBD2. With 6 bases clipped from V and 5 bases from J, the junction kept 12 bases outside the gene matches. Germline V gene data show CDR1 as SQVTM and CDR2 as ANQGSEA. The CDR3 is made up of 14 amino acids. The CDR3 loop is CSVISGSPAETQYF. The CDR3 coding sequence is TGCAGCGTGATTAGCGGGTCCCCGGCCGAGACCCAGTACTTC.

The J gene is TRBJ2-1, the V gene TRBV28, with D perhaps TRBD1 or TRBD2 (7 bases each). V dropped 2 bases and J dropped 7 bases, with 15 bases sitting between them. This CDR3 spans 15 amino acids. Per germline, CDR1 MDHEN and CDR2 SYDVKM. This CDR3 is CASSLGRGLQNEQFF. In DNA, the CDR3 is TGTGCCAGCAGTTTAGGGAGGGGGCTGCAAAATGAGCAGTTCTTC. Filled out from reference TRBV28 and TRBJ2-1, the complete variable domain reads DVKVTQSSRYLVKRTGEKVFLECVQDMDHENMFWYRQDPGLGLRLIYFSYDVKMKEKGDIPEGYSVSREKKERFSLILESASTNQTSMYLCASSLGRGLQNEQFFGPGTRLTVL.

The genes are TRBV5-4 and TRBJ2-5; no reliable D call. V shed 0 bases and J shed 4 bases, with 10 bases lying between them. CDR3 length: 14 amino acids. Germline CDR1 is SGHNT and CDR2 is YYREEE (reference sequence). CDR3 loop: CASSLDGRPETQYF. The CDR3 DNA is TGTGCCAGCAGCTTGGATGGCAGACCAGAGACCCAGTACTTC. The entire variable domain, with the rest obtained from reference TRBV5-4 and TRBJ2-5, is as follows: ETGVTQSPTHLIKTRGQQVTLRCSSQSGHNTVSWYQQALGQGPQFIFQYYREEENGRGNFPPRFSGLQFPNYSSELNVNALELDDSALYLCASSLDGRPETQYFGPGTRLLVL.

This chain joins TRBV6-1 and TRBJ2-4, with 12 bases identical to TRBD2. CDR1 and CDR2 (germline): MNHNS, SASEGT. This CDR3 has 18 residues. The V segment lost 7 bases and the J segment 0 bases; nucleotides outside the gene matches: 10. The CDR3 nucleotides read TGTGCCAGCACCACTCAGACTAGCGGGGGCATAGCCAAAAACATTCAGTACTTC. Amino acids: CASTTQTSGGIAKNIQYF.